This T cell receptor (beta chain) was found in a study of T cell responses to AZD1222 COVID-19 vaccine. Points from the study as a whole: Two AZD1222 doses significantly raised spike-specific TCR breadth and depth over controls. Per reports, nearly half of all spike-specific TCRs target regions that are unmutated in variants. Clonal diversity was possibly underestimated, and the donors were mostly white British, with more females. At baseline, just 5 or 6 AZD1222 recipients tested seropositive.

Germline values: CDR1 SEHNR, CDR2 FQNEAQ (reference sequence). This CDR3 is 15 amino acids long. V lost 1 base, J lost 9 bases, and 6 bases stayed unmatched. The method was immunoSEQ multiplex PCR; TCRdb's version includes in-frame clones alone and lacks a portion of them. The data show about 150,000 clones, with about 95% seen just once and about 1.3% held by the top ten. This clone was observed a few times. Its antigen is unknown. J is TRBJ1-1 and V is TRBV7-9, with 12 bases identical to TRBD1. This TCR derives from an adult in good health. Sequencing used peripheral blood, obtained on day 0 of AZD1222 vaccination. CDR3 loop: CASSLGGQGAIKAFF. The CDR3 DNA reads TGTGCCAGCAGCTTAGGGGGACAGGGGGCAATAAAAGCTTTCTTT.